This TCR beta chain was identified during a study of graft-versus-host responses after intestinal transplantation. About the study: Recipients had multivisceral, liver-intestinal, or isolated intestinal transplants.

Lymphocytes (intraepithelial and lamina propria) were released by processing the graft tissue. Findings and limits, study-wide: Declines in HvG clones occurring early post-transplant were associated with peak circulating GvH clone levels. Individuals who had graft-donor T cell macrochimerism had allografts that showed high graft-versus-host to host-versus-graft clonal ratios.

Germline assignment: CDR1 MGHRA and CDR2 YSYEKL. Trimming took 4 bases from V and 7 from J; bases not matched to a gene: 10. This CDR3 is 17 amino acids long. As for this clone: Its antigen is unknown.

Produced via immunoSEQ multiplex PCR; TCRdb's table is partial and in-frame only. The sample carries approximately 15,000 clones, 70% to 75% recorded once. Sequenced material: ileum tissue, taken 14 days after transplant. The chain is built from TRBV4-1 and TRBJ2-4, with 13 bases lining up with TRBD2. The clonotype was recovered from a human patient who received an intestinal transplant, so some T cells may come from the graft donor. This CDR3 reads CASSPWTSGRGGNIQYF. In nucleotides, the CDR3 is TGCGCCAGCAGCCCCTGGACTAGCGGGAGAGGGGGGAACATTCAGTACTTC.